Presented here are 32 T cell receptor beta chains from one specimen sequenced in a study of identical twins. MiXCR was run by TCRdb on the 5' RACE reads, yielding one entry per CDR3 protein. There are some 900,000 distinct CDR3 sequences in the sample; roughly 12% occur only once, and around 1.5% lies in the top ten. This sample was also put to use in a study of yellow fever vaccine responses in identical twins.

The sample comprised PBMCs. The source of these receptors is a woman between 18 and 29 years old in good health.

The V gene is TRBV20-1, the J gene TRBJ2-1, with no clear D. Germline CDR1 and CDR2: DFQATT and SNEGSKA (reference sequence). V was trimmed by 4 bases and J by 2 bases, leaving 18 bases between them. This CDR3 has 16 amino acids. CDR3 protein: CSATNPLKTPYNEQFF. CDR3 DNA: TGCAGTGCTACTAATCCACTGAAGACACCCTACAATGAGCAGTTCTTC.

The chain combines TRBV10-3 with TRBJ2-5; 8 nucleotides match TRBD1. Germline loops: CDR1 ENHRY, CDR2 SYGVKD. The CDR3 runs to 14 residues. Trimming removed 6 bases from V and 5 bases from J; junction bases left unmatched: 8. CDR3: CAIRSTGDSETQYF. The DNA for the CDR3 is TGTGCCATCAGGTCGACAGGGGATAGTGAGACCCAGTACTTC.

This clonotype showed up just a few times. CDR3 region: CASSVDWSVNIQYF. The CDR3, as DNA: TGTGCCAGCAGCGTAGATTGGAGTGTAAACATTCAGTACTTC. V gene TRBV9 combines with J gene TRBJ2-4; D ambiguous. The CDR3 length is 14 residues. Trimming pared 0 bases from V and 6 bases from J, leaving 10 bases between. Germline assignment: CDR1 SGDLS and CDR2 YYNGEE.

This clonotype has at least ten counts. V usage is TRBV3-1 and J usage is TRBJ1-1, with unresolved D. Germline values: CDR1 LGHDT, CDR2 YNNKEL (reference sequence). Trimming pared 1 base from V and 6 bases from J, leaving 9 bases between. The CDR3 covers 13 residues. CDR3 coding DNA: TGTGCCAGCAGCCAAGCGTTGTTTCCTGAAGCTTTCTTT. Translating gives CASSQALFPEAFF. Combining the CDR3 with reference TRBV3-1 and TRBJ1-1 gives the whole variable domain DTAVSQTPKYLVTQMGNDKSIKCEQNLGHDTMYWYKQDSKKFLKIMFSYNNKELIINETVPNRFSPKSPDKAHLNLHINSLELGDSAVYFCASSQALFPEAFFGQGTRLTVV.

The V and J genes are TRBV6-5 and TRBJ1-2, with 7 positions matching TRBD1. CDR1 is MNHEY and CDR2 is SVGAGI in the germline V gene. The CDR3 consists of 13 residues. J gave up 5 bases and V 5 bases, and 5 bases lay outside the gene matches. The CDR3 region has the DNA TGTGCCAGCAGTAACAGGGGTCCATATGGCTACACCTTC. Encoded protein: CASSNRGPYGYTF.

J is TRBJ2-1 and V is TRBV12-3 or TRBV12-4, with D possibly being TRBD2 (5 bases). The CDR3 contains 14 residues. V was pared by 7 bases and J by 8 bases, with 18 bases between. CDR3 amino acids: CASNIPGNRDEQFF. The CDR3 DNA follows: TGTGCCAGCAACATCCCCGGGAACCGCGATGAGCAGTTCTTC.

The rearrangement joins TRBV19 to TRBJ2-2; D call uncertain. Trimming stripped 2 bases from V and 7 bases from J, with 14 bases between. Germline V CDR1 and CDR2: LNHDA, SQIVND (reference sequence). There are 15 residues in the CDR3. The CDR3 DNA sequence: TGTGCCAGTAGTATAAGGGATCTTCAGGTCGGGGAGCTGTTTTTT. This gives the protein CASSIRDLQVGELFF.

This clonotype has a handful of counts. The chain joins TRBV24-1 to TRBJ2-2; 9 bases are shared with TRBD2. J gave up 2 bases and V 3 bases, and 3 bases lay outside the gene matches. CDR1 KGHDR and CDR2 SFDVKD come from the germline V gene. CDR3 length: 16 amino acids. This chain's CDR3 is CATSDGAGGNTGELFF. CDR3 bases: TGTGCCACCAGTGATGGAGCGGGGGGAAACACCGGGGAGCTGTTTTTT.

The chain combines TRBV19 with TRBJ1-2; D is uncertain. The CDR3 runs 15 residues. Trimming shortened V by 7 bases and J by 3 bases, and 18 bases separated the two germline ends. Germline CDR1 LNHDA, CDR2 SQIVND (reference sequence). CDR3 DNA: TGTGCCAGTAAAGGAATGCCCTATACTTACTATGGCTACACCTTC. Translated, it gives CASKGMPYTYYGYTF.

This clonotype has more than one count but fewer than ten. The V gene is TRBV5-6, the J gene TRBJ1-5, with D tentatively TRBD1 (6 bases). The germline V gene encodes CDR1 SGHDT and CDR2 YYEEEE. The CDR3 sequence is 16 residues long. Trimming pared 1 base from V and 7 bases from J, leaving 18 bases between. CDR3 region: CASSLFMGAGEQPQHF. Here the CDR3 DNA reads TGTGCCAGCAGCTTGTTTATGGGGGCAGGGGAACAGCCCCAGCATTTT. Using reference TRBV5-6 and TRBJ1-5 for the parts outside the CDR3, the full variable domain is DAGVTQSPTHLIKTRGQQVTLRCSPKSGHDTVSWYQQALGQGPQFIFQYYEEEERQRGNFPDRFSGHQFPNYSSELNVNALLLGDSALYLCASSLFMGAGEQPQHFGDGTRLSIL.

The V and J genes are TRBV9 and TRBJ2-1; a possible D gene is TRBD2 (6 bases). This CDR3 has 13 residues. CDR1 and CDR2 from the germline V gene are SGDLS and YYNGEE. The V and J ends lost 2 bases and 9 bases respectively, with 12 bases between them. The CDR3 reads CASSVYQGLEQFF. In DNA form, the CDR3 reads TGTGCCAGCAGCGTTTACCAGGGACTTGAGCAGTTCTTC.

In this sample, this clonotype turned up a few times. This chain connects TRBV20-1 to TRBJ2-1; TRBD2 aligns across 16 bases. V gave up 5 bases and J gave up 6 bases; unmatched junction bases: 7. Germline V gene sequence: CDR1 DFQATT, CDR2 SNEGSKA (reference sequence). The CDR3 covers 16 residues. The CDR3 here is CSAGTSGGAVGNEQFF. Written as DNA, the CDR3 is TGCAGTGCTGGGACTAGCGGGGGGGCAGTCGGCAATGAGCAGTTCTTC.

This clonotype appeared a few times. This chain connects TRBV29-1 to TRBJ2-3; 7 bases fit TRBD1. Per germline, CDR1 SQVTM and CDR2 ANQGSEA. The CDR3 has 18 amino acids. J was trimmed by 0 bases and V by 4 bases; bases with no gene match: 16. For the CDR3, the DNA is TGCAGCGTTGCCGGGGCAGCAGAGGACAGGCCAAGCACAGATACGCAGTATTTT. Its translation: CSVAGAAEDRPSTDTQYF.

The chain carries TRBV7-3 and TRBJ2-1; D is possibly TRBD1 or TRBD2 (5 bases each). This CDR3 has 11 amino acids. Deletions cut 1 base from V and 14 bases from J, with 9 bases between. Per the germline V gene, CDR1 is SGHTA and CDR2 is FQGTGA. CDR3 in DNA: TGTGCCAGCAGCTTAAGGGGGAAAAAGTTCTTC. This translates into CASSLRGKKFF.

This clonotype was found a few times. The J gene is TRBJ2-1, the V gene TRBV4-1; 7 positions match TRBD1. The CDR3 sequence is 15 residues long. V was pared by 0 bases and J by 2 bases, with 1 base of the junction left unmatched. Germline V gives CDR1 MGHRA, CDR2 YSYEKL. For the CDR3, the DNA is TGCGCCAGCAGCCAAGACCAGGGGGCCTACAATGAGCAGTTCTTC. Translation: CASSQDQGAYNEQFF.

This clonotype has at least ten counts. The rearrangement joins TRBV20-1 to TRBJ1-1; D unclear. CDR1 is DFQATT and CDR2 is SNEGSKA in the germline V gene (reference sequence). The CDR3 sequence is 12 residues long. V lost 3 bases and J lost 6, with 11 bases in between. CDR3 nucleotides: TGCAGTGCTAGGGACTTGGGCGCTGAAGCTTTCTTT. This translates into CSARDLGAEAFF.

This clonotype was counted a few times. The CDR3 DNA follows: TGTGCCAGCACCCCTACAGGGGGTATCACAGATACGCAGTATTTT. Its protein product is CASTPTGGITDTQYF. The rearrangement links TRBV12-3 or TRBV12-4 to TRBJ2-3, with 8 bases identical to TRBD1. Germline trimming cut 7 bases from V and 2 bases from J; bases unmatched to any gene: 8. The CDR3 is made up of 15 amino acids.

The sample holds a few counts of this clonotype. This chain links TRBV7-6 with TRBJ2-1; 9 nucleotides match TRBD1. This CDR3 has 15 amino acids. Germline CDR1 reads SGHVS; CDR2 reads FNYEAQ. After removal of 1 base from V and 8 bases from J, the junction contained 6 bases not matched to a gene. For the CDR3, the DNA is TGTGCCAGCAGCTTAGTTGGGGACAGGGCCCATGAGCAGTTCTTC. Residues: CASSLVGDRAHEQFF.

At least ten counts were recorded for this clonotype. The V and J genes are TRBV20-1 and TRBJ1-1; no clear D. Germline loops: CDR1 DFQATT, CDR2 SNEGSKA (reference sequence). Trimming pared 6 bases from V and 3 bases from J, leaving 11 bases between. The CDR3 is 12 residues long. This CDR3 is CSARNKDTEAFF. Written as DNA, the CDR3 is TGCAGTGCACGAAACAAGGACACTGAAGCTTTCTTT.

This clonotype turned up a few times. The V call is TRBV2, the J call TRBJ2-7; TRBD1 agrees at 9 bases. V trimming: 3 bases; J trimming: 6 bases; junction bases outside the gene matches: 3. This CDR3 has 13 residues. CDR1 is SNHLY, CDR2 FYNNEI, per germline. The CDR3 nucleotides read TGTGCCAGCAGTGAGGACAGGGGAGTCGAGCAGTACTTC. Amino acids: CASSEDRGVEQYF. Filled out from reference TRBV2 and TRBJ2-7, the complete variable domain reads EPEVTQTPSHQVTQMGQEVILRCVPISNHLYFYWYRQILGQKVEFLVSFYNNEISEKSEIFDDQFSVERPDGSNFTLKIRSTKLEDSAMYFCASSEDRGVEQYFGPGTRLTVT.

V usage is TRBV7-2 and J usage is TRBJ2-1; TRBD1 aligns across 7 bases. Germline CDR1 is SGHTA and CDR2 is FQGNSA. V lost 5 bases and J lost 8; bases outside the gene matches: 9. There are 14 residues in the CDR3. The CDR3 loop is CASSPRTGDHEQFF. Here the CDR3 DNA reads TGTGCCAGCAGCCCACGTACAGGGGACCATGAGCAGTTCTTC.

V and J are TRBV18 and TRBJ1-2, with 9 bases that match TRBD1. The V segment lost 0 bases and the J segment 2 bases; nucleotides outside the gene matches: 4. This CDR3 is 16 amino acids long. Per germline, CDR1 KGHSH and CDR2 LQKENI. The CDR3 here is CASSPPGTGKNYGYTF. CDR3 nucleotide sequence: TGTGCCAGCTCACCACCCGGGACAGGGAAGAACTATGGCTACACCTTC.

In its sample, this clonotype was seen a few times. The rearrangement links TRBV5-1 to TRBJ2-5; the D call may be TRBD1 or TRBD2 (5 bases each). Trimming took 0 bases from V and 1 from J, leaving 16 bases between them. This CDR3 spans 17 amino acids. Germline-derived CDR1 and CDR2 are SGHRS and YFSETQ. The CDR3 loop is CASSLGLGEGLQETQYF. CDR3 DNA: TGCGCCAGCAGCTTGGGACTGGGGGAAGGACTCCAAGAGACCCAGTACTTC.

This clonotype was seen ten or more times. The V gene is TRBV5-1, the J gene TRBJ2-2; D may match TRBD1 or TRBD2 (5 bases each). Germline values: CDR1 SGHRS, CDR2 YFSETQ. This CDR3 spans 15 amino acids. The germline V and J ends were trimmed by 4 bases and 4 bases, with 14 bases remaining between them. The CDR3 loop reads CASSRDGASTGELFF. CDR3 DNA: TGCGCCAGCAGCAGGGACGGAGCGAGCACCGGGGAGCTGTTTTTT.

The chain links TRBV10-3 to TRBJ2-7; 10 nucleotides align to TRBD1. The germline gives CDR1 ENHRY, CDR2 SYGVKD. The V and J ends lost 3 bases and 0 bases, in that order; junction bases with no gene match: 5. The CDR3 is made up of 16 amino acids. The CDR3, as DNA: TGTGCCATCAGTGAAGGCGACAGGGGGCCCTCCTACGAGCAGTACTTC. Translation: CAISEGDRGPSYEQYF.

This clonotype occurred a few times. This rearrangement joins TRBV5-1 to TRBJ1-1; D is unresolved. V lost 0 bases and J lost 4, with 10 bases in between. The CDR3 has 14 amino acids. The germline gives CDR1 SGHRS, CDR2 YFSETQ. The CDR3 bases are TGCGCCAGCAGCTTGGCTCAAATCGGCACTGAAGCTTTCTTT. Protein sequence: CASSLAQIGTEAFF.

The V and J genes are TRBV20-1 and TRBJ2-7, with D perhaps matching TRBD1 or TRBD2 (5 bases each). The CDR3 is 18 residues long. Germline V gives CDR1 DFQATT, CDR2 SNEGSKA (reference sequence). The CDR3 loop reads CCARGLGAPGREYGEQYV. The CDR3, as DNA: TGCTGTGCTAGAGGCCTGGGTGCACCGGGACGTGAATATGGCGAGCAGTACGTC.

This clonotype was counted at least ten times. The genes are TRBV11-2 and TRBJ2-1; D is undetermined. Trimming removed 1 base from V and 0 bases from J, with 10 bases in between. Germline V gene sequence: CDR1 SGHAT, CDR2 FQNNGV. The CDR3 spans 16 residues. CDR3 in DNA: TGTGCCAGCAGCTTAGGTTACAGCAGCTCCTACAATGAGCAGTTCTTC. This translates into CASSLGYSSSYNEQFF.

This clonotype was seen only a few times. This chain's CDR3 is CASSQDPHSGETQYF. The CDR3 nucleotides are TGTGCCAGCAGCCAAGATCCCCACAGTGGGGAGACCCAGTACTTC. V is TRBV4-2 and J is TRBJ2-5, with no clear D. Trimming stripped 0 bases from V and 5 bases from J, with 13 bases between. Per germline, CDR1 LGHNA and CDR2 YNFKEQ. This CDR3 has 15 residues.

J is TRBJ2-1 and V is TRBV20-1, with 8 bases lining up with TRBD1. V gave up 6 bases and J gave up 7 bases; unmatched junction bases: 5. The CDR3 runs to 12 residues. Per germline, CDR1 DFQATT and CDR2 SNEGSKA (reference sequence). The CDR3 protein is CSAQGAVNEQFF. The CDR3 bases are TGCAGTGCCCAGGGGGCTGTGAATGAGCAGTTCTTC.

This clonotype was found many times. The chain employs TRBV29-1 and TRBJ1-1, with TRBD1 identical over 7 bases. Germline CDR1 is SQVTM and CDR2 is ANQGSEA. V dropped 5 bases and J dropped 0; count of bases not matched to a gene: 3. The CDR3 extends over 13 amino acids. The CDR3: CSVTGQLNTEAFF. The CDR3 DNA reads TGCAGCGTTACGGGACAGTTGAACACTGAAGCTTTCTTT.

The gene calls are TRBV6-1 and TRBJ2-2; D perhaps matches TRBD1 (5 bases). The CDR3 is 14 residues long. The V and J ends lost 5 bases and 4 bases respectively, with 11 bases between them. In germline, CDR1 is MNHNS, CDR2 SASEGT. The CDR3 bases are TGTGCCAGCAGTCGGACACCAACCACCGGGGAGCTGTTTTTT. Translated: CASSRTPTTGELFF.